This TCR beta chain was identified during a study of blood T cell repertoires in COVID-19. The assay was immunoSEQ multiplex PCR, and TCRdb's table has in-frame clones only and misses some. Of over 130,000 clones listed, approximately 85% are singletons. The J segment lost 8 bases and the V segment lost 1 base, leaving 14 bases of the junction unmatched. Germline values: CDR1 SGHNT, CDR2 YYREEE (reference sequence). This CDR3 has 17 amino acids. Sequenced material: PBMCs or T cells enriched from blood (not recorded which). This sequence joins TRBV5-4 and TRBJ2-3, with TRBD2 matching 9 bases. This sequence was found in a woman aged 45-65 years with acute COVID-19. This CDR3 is CASSLNRGSGGPGTQYF. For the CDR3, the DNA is TGTGCCAGCAGCTTGAATCGGGGTAGCGGGGGACCTGGTACGCAGTATTTT.